A selection of T cell receptor beta chains follows, all from one sample in a study of T-cell reconstitution after alpha-beta-depleted transplantation in children. Using its own MiXCR run on the PCR reads, TCRdb lists one record per CDR3 protein. The sample lists hundreds of thousands of distinct CDR3 sequences, about an eighth occurring once. This sample comprised PBMCs, obtained before TCRalphabeta/CD19-depleted stem cell transplant. These receptors originate from a girl aged 2 to 9 with congenital amegakaryocytic thrombocytopenia, due to receive a stem cell transplant. Both conserved end residues are part of each CDR3. The D gene is left open where the match is weak. Only part of the rows carry a size: once, few, many, or a class if the clone is expanded.

j_gene	v_gene	d_gene	abundance	CDR3aa	CDR3nt
TRBJ2-1	TRBV20-1	TRBD2	many	CSPRSGTSGSNEQFF	TGCAGTCCAAGAAGCGGGACTAGCGGGAGCAATGAGCAGTTCTTC
TRBJ2-1	TRBV12-3/TRBV12-4	TRBD2	many	CASRPTSGDYNEQFF	TGTGCCAGCAGGCCCACTAGCGGAGATTACAATGAGCAGTTCTTC
TRBJ2-3	TRBV7-9	.	many	CASSLFLGGRGDTQYF	TGTGCCAGCAGCTTATTTCTCGGTGGGAGAGGAGATACGCAGTATTTT
TRBJ2-3	TRBV5-1	.	many	CASSSSGRAQYF	TGCGCCAGCAGCTCATCAGGGCGGGCGCAGTATTTT
TRBJ1-5	TRBV15	TRBD1	many	CATSRDRGTGLLQPQHF	TGTGCCACCAGCAGAGATCGAGGGACAGGACTCCTTCAGCCCCAGCATTTT
TRBJ2-7	TRBV7-6	.	many	CASSLEVGLTYEQYF	TGTGCCAGCAGCTTAGAGGTCGGGCTGACCTACGAGCAGTACTTC
TRBJ2-7	TRBV5-5	.	many	CASSPSTAPSEQYF	TGTGCCAGCAGCCCATCGACAGCGCCGTCGGAGCAGTACTTC
TRBJ2-3	TRBV29-1	TRBD1	.	CSVEGYRGRADTQYF	TGCAGCGTTGAGGGGTACAGGGGGCGGGCAGATACGCAGTATTTT
TRBJ2-1	TRBV7-9	TRBD2	.	CASSPSLSGSKRNEQFF	TGTGCCAGCAGCCCCTCCCTTAGCGGGAGTAAGAGGAATGAGCAGTTCTTC
TRBJ2-1	TRBV6-5	.	few	CASSYSISYNEQFF	TGTGCCAGCAGTTACTCGATCTCCTACAATGAGCAGTTCTTC
TRBJ2-1	TRBV5-1	TRBD2	many	CASSLTSGLSYNEQFF	TGCGCCAGCAGCTTGACTAGCGGGTTATCCTACAATGAGCAGTTCTTC
TRBJ2-7	TRBV9	TRBD1	many	CASSLTGVNEQYF	TGTGCCAGCAGCTTAACAGGGGTCAACGAGCAGTACTTC
TRBJ2-7	TRBV4-1	TRBD2	few	CASSQVRTSASYEQYF	TGCGCCAGCAGCCAAGTAAGGACTAGCGCCTCCTACGAGCAGTACTTC
TRBJ2-3	TRBV7-8	.	many	CASSLAASESTDTQYF	TGTGCCAGCAGCTTAGCTGCTAGCGAGAGCACAGATACGCAGTATTTT
TRBJ2-5	TRBV12-3/TRBV12-4	.	many	CASSPPGGETQYF	TGTGCCAGCAGTCCCCCCGGCGGAGAGACCCAGTACTTC
TRBJ2-3	TRBV11-1	TRBD2	.	CASSSTTLTSGNTDTQYF	TGTGCCAGCAGCTCAACCACACTGACTAGCGGAAACACAGATACGCAGTATTTT
TRBJ2-1	TRBV5-1	.	many	CASSVEVGGNNEQFF	TGCGCCAGCAGCGTAGAGGTTGGGGGGAACAATGAGCAGTTCTTC
TRBJ2-1	TRBV20-1	TRBD2	few	CSGRGTSGWDEQFF	TGCAGTGGGAGGGGGACTAGCGGGTGGGATGAGCAGTTCTTC
TRBJ2-5	TRBV12-3/TRBV12-4	.	.	CASTPRWSQETQYF	TGTGCCAGCACCCCCAGGTGGTCCCAAGAGACCCAGTACTTC
TRBJ1-4	TRBV28	.	few	CASSTPGPTGEKLFF	TGTGCCAGCAGTACCCCGGGGCCTACAGGAGAAAAACTGTTTTTT
TRBJ2-6	TRBV5-1	.	.	CASSLRGEASGGANVLTF	TGCGCCAGCAGCTTGAGGGGGGAGGCATCCGGTGGGGCCAACGTCCTGACTTTC
TRBJ1-2	TRBV29-1	.	few	CSVEGVTGVDGYTF	TGCAGCGTTGAAGGGGTAACGGGGGTGGATGGCTACACCTTC
TRBJ2-3	TRBV7-6	.	few	CASSLEQRRWDTDTQYF	TGTGCCAGCAGCTTGGAGCAACGGAGATGGGACACAGATACGCAGTATTTT
TRBJ2-7	TRBV20-1	TRBD2	few	CSARAGLAGVSYEQYF	TGCAGTGCTAGAGCGGGACTAGCGGGAGTTTCCTACGAGCAGTACTTC
TRBJ2-3	TRBV6-1	TRBD1	few	CAPGSQGAVVKDTQYF	TGTGCCCCCGGAAGTCAGGGGGCTGTCGTTAAGGATACGCAGTATTTT
TRBJ1-1	TRBV5-1	.	many	CASSLGTANTEAFF	TGTGCCAGCAGTCTGGGGACGGCGAACACTGAAGCTTTCTTT